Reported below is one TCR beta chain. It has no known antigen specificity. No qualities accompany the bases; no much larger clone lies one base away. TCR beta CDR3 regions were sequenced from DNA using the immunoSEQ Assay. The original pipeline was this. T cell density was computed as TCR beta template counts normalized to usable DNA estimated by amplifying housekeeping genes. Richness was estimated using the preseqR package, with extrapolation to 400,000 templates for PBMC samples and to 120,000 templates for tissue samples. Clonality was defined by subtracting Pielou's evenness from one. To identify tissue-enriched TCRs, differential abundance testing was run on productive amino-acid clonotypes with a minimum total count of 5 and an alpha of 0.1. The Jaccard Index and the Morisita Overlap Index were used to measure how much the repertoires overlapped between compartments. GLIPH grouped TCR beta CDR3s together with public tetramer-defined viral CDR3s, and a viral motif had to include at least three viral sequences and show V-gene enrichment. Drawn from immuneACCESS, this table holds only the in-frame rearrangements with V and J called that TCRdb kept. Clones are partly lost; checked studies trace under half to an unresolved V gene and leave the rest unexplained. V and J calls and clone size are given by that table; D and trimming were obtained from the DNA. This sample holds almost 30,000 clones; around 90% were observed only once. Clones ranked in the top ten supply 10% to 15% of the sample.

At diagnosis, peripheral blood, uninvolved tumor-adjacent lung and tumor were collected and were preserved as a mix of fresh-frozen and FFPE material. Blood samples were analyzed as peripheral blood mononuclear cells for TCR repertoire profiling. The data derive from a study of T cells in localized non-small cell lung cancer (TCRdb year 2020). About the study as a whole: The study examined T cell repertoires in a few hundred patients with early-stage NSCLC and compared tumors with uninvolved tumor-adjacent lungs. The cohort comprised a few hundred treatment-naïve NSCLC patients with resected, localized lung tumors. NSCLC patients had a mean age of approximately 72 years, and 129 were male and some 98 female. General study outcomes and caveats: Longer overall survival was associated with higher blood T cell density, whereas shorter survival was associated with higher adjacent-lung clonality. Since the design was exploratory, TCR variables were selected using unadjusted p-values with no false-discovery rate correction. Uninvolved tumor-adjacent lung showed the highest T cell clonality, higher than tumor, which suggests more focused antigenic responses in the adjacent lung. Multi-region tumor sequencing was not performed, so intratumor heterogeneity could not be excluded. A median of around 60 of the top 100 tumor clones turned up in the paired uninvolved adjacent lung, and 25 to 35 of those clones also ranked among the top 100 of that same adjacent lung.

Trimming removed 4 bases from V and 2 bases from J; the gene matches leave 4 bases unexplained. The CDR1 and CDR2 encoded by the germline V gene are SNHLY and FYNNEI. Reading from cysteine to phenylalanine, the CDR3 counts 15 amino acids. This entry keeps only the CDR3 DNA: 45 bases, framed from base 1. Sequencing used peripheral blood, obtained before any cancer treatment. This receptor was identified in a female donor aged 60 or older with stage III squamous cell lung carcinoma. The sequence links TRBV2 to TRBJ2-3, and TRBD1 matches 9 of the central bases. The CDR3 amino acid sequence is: CASSGRTGATDTQYF. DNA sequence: TGTGCCAGCAGTGGTCGGACAGGGGCCACAGATACGCAGTATTTT.